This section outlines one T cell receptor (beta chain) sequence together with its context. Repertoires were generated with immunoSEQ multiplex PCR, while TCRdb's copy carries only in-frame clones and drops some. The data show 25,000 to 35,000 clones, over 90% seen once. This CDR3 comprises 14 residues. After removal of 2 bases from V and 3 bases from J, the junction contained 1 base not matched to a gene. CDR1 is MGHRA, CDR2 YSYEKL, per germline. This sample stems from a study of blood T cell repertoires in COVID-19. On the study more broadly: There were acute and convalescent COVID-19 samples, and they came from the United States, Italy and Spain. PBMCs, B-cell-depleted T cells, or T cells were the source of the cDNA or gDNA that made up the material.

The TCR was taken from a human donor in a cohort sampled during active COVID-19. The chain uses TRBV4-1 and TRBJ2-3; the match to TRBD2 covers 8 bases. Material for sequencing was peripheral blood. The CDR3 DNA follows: TGCGCCAGCAGCCAAAGCGGGAGAACAGATACGCAGTATTTT. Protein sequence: CASSQSGRTDTQYF.